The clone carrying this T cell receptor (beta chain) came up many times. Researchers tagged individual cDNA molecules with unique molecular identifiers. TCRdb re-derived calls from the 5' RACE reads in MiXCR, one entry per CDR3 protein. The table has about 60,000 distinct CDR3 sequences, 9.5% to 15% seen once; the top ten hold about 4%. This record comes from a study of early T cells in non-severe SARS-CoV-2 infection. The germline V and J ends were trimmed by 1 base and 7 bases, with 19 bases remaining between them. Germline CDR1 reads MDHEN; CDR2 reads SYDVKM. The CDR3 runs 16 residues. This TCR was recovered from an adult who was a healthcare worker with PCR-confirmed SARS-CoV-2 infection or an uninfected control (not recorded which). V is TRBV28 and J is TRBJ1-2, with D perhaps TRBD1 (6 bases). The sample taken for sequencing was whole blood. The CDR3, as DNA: TGTGCCAGCAGTTTATCCCTTCCGGGCAGGGGAAGTGGCTACACCTTC. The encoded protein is CASSLSLPGRGSGYTF.